This T cell receptor (beta chain) came from a study of beta chain features in type 1 diabetes (dated by TCRdb to 2016 to 2019). Study-level background: Patients and healthy donors did not differ in mean age, gender distribution, total cell number or subset yield. Across all samples, 107,917,701 sorted cells were examined, and cell number per subset correlated strongly with RNA yield. Whereas all 30 or so donors provided naive and central memory subsets, regulatory and stem cell-like memory subsets were isolated from just 8 patients and roughly 8 healthy donors. In the study, TCRB repertoires of sorted circulating CD4+ T cell subsets from recently diagnosed type 1 diabetes patients were compared with those of matched healthy donors. Overall results and qualifications from the work: Shorter templates might be favored by PCR, yet because patient and control samples were amplified and corrected together, any such skew would affect both groups equally. A moderate but significant shortening of TCRB CDR3 length was observed in type 1 diabetes patients in all four CD4+ subsets. Naive, central memory and regulatory TCRB repertoires appeared to be more similar among patients than among healthy donors. At VDJ recombination sites, patients with type 1 diabetes made fewer insertions and deleted more nucleotides, a pattern implying thymic rearrangement abnormalities. Because cDNA was sequenced instead of genomic DNA, highly expressing activated cells could be over-represented, though the groups showed no difference in activation or CD3 levels. HLA sub-analyses involved small numbers of individuals, so any influence of HLA type on TCRB rearrangement remained unresolved.

This clone has only a few counts. Its target antigen remains unknown. Base qualities are not provided; no much larger clone lies one nucleotide away. The entire amount of isolated RNA was reverse transcribed using the High Capacity cDNA Reverse Transcription Kit, so the sequenced TCRB transcripts were expressed ones. Deep immunoSEQ sequencing was performed on naive, central memory and regulatory T cell samples, with an average of roughly 3.6 million total reads per sample. Sorted cells were lysed in RLT buffer, and RNA was extracted using DNase-treated RNeasy Micro or Mini kits according to cell number. To prevent cross-contamination, every cell subset was processed on its own, while patient and healthy donor samples were processed together. The immunoSEQ multiplex PCR was used to amplify TCRB sequences from cDNA, yielding 87-bp fragments that span the CDR3 region. Sequencing of the amplicons was performed on the Illumina HiSeq platform. Per the original workflow: Synthetic template baselines were used to correct PCR bias computationally, reads within Hamming distance 2 were collapsed together, and singletons that could not be merged were discarded. Reads were aligned against IMGT to assign V, D and J genes, CDR3 length and insertions or deletions at six rearrangement sites. Within each subset, clonotype counts were normalized to sorted cell number, after which true diversity and Gini coefficients were computed with the tcR R package. The overlap coefficient, calculated on TCRB nucleotide sequences, was used to quantify repertoire sharing. Out-of-frame TCRB sequences from naive cells were analyzed as a proxy for the pre-selection repertoire. The clones in this table, taken by TCRdb from immuneACCESS, are in-frame only. Not every clone is retained; where verified, under half of the shortfall comes from an unresolved V gene, and the cause of the rest is unknown. V and J calls and clone size are given by that table; D and trimming were obtained from the DNA. In all, the sample holds 200,000 to 250,000 clones, and approximately 70% of those were seen once. The top ten clones comprise about 0.051% of the sample.

In the germline V gene (reference sequence), CDR1 corresponds to GTSNPN and CDR2 to SVGIG. The junction shows trimming of 1 base on V and 2 bases on J, plus 4 bases between the germline ends. Inclusive of the bounding cysteine and phenylalanine, the CDR3 is 12 residues long. Only the CDR3 DNA is retained, 36 bases long and in frame from the first base. Each donor gave one peripheral blood draw, about 100 mL on average, collected into heparinised tubes. A BD FACSAria II was used to sort naive, central memory, regulatory and stem cell-like memory CD4+ T cells with a panel that included CD45RO, CCR7, CD25, CD127, CD95 and CD27. Purity was above 95% for every sorted population. PBMCs were isolated immediately by Lymphoprep density gradient centrifugation and stained directly without culture. So that batch effects would be minimized, each experiment stained and sorted samples in pairs, pairing one healthy donor with one patient.

Recombination connected TRBV30 to TRBJ2-3; the D gene is not confidently resolved. Sequencing used naive CD4+ T cells from blood. In the paper's terms, the cell subset or site label means: true naive CD4+ T cells. The receptor's source is a man under 40 in good health. The nucleotide sequence reads as follows: TGTGCCTGGAGTGGCTACACAGATACGCAGTATTTT. This translates into CAWSGYTDTQYF. The reference TRBV30 and TRBJ2-3 proteins fill in what lies around the CDR3, so the full variable domain reads SQTIHQWPATLVQPVGSPLSLECTVEGTSNPNLYWYRQAAGRGLQLLFYSVGIGQISSEVPQNLSASRPQDRQFILSSKKLLLSDSGFYLCAWSGYTDTQYFGPGTRLTVL.